A selection of T cell receptor beta chains follows, all from one sample in a study of blood T cell repertoires in COVID-19. Data came from immunoSEQ multiplex PCR; TCRdb stores just in-frame clones and leaves some out. The sample lists around 240,000 clones; about 87% were seen once. Material: PBMCs or T cells enriched from blood (not recorded which). The receptors were sampled from a man between 50 and 59 years old who had been exposed to COVID-19. The CDR3 runs from the conserved cysteine through the conserved F or W. The D gene is left open where the match is weak. Size values are once, few and many counts, or a class for expanded clones, and some rows have none.

size	D	V	J	CDR3	DNA
.	.	TRBV5-8	TRBJ1-6	CASSLEPGGSPLHF	TGTGCCAGCAGCTTGGAGCCCGGGGGTTCACCCCTCCACTTT
.	TRBD1	TRBV10-3	TRBJ1-2	CAIRDYRGEMYGYTF	TGTGCCATCAGGGATTACAGGGGCGAAATGTATGGCTACACCTTC
.	.	TRBV6-5	TRBJ2-5	CASRPTGITEETQYF	TGTGCCAGCAGGCCTACAGGGATTACGGAAGAGACCCAGTACTTC
.	.	TRBV11-2	TRBJ2-2	CASSFFLTGELFF	TGTGCCAGCAGCTTTTTCCTCACCGGGGAGCTGTTTTTT
.	TRBD1	TRBV2	TRBJ1-1	CASSLDRGNTEAFF	TGTGCCAGCAGTTTAGACAGGGGGAACACTGAAGCTTTCTTT
.	TRBD1	TRBV7-9	TRBJ2-7	CASSLPRTGGEQYF	TGTGCCAGCAGCTTACCAAGGACAGGGGGCGAGCAGTACTTC
few	TRBD2	TRBV5-1	TRBJ2-1	CASSSSGSSYNEQFF	TGCGCCAGCAGCTCTAGCGGGAGCTCCTACAATGAGCAGTTCTTC
.	TRBD1	TRBV28	TRBJ1-1	CASSVTGGRNTEAFF	TGTGCCAGCAGTGTGACAGGGGGACGGAACACTGAAGCTTTCTTT
.	TRBD1	TRBV5-1	TRBJ1-2	CASSLGTAPQGYTF	TGCGCCAGCAGCCTCGGGACAGCCCCTCAGGGCTACACCTTC
.	.	TRBV11-3	TRBJ2-1	CASSKGQEGGGQFF	TGTGCCAGCAGCAAGGGACAGGAGGGAGGGGGCCAGTTCTTC
.	TRBD2	TRBV5-1	TRBJ2-1	CASSWPPSGGNNEQFF	TGCGCCAGCAGCTGGCCCCCTAGCGGGGGCAACAATGAGCAGTTCTTC
.	.	TRBV5-4	TRBJ2-2	CASSSPGLGGGTGELFF	TGTGCCAGCAGCTCGCCGGGACTGGGAGGGGGCACCGGGGAGCTGTTTTTT
.	TRBD1	TRBV19	TRBJ1-2	CASTVRDRGFYGYTF	TGTGCCAGTACTGTGCGGGACAGGGGATTCTATGGCTACACCTTC
.	.	TRBV19	TRBJ1-1	CASSRLNGGTAFF	TGTGCCAGTAGCAGGTTGAACGGAGGAACCGCTTTCTTT
.	.	TRBV19	TRBJ2-3	CASSTHLRSDTQYF	TGTGCCAGTAGTACCCATCTGAGATCAGATACGCAGTATTTT
.	.	TRBV7-9	TRBJ1-6	CASSLNNGVNSPLHF	TGTGCCAGCAGCTTAAATAACGGGGTAAACTCACCCCTCCACTTT
.	.	TRBV28	TRBJ1-5	CASSLLRWRQGSGQPQHF	TGTGCCAGCAGTTTATTGAGGTGGCGGCAGGGATCAGGACAGCCCCAGCATTTT
.	TRBD2	TRBV9	TRBJ2-1	CASSALAANEQFF	TGTGCCAGCAGCGCCCTAGCGGCCAATGAGCAGTTCTTC
once	.	TRBV28	TRBJ1-2	CASSRPSQNYGYTF	TGTGCCAGCAGCCGGCCTAGCCAAAACTATGGCTACACCTTC
.	.	TRBV5-1	TRBJ1-1	CASSFGSGMNTEAFF	TGCGCCAGCAGCTTCGGCAGCGGAATGAACACTGAAGCTTTCTTT
.	.	TRBV5-1	TRBJ1-1	CASSWVADTEAFF	TGCGCCAGCAGCTGGGTCGCGGACACTGAAGCTTTCTTT
.	.	TRBV7-9	TRBJ1-4	CASSLTGDEKLFF	TGTGCCAGCAGCTTAACCGGGGATGAAAAACTGTTTTTT
.	.	TRBV6-1	TRBJ1-3	CASSDLGELSGNTIYF	TGTGCCAGCAGTGATTTAGGGGAACTCTCTGGAAACACCATATATTTT
.	.	TRBV29-1	TRBJ2-1	CSPRGGTYNEQFF	TGCAGCCCACGAGGAGGAACCTACAATGAGCAGTTCTTC
.	.	TRBV12-3/TRBV12-4	TRBJ1-2	CASSKTGGYTF	TGTGCCAGCAGTAAAACGGGGGGCTACACCTTC
.	.	TRBV9	TRBJ2-1	CASSARGETTNEQFF	TGTGCCAGCAGCGCTCGGGGAGAGACTACCAATGAGCAGTTCTTC
.	.	TRBV5-8	TRBJ1-1	CASSLGGGNTEAFF	TGTGCCAGCAGCTTGGGGGGGGGAAACACTGAAGCTTTCTTT
.	.	TRBV5-1	TRBJ2-1	CASSLSLAGPIYNEQFF	TGCGCCAGCAGCTTGAGTCTTGCAGGCCCGATTTACAATGAGCAGTTCTTC
.	.	TRBV6-5	TRBJ1-1	CASSRRGENTEAFF	TGTGCCAGCAGTCGGAGAGGAGAAAACACTGAAGCTTTCTTT
.	TRBD1	TRBV10-3	TRBJ1-1	CAISVTGGHTEAFF	TGTGCCATCAGTGTTACAGGGGGCCACACTGAAGCTTTCTTT
.	.	TRBV16	TRBJ1-2	CASSPPGGGQRGYGYTF	TGTGCCAGCAGCCCCCCGGGGGGGGGCCAACGCGGCTATGGCTACACCTTC
.	.	TRBV21-1	TRBJ1-3	CASSLRLGDRAFGNTIYF	TGTGCCAGCAGCCTCAGACTTGGGGACAGGGCTTTTGGAAACACCATATATTTT
.	.	TRBV6-1	TRBJ1-6	CASSVQMGGGVSSPLHF	TGTGCCAGCAGTGTTCAAATGGGAGGCGGCGTGTCCTCACCCCTCCACTTT
.	.	TRBV2	TRBJ1-1	CASSAGQTEAFF	TGTGCCAGCAGCGCAGGTCAGACTGAAGCTTTCTTT
few	.	TRBV7-8	TRBJ1-2	CASSSSAERSYGYTF	TGTGCCAGCAGCTCTAGCGCGGAAAGGAGCTATGGCTACACCTTC
.	TRBD1	TRBV6-5	TRBJ2-5	CASRENRGPETQYF	TGTGCCAGCAGAGAGAACAGGGGGCCGGAGACCCAGTACTTC
few	.	TRBV7-2	TRBJ1-5	CASSSQDRRDPQHF	TGTGCCAGCAGCTCACAAGACAGAAGGGATCCCCAGCATTTT
.	TRBD1	TRBV18	TRBJ1-5	CASSGQGAEPQHF	TGTGCCAGCTCAGGACAGGGGGCAGAGCCCCAGCATTTT
.	TRBD1	TRBV7-8	TRBJ1-2	CASSFDRADGYTF	TGTGCCAGCAGCTTTGACAGGGCCGATGGCTACACCTTC
.	.	TRBV5-4	TRBJ2-5	CASSPRGFGETQYF	TGTGCCAGCAGCCCCCGGGGATTTGGGGAGACCCAGTACTTC
.	.	TRBV5-1	TRBJ2-3	CASSLPGGLKLDTQYF	TGCGCCAGCAGCTTGCCAGGGGGGCTTAAACTAGATACGCAGTATTTT
.	TRBD1	TRBV5-1	TRBJ1-2	CASSLAPGGVYGYTF	TGCGCCAGCAGCTTGGCCCCAGGGGGCGTCTATGGCTACACCTTC
.	.	TRBV9	TRBJ1-5	CASSVQGMQNQPQHF	TGTGCCAGCAGCGTTCAGGGGATGCAGAATCAGCCCCAGCATTTT
.	.	TRBV6-5	TRBJ1-1	CASRETGNTEAFF	TGTGCCAGCAGGGAGACAGGAAACACTGAAGCTTTCTTT
.	TRBD1	TRBV2	TRBJ1-5	CASSGQGVRSNQPQHF	TGTGCCAGCAGCGGACAGGGGGTCCGGAGCAATCAGCCCCAGCATTTT
.	TRBD1	TRBV6-2/TRBV6-3	TRBJ1-5	CASSRMNRGHQPQHF	TGTGCCAGCAGTAGGATGAACAGGGGGCATCAGCCCCAGCATTTT
.	.	TRBV27	TRBJ1-6	CASSVWLGGSSSYNSPLHF	TGTGCCAGCAGTGTGTGGTTGGGGGGATCAAGCTCCTATAATTCACCCCTCCACTTT
.	.	TRBV7-8	TRBJ2-2	CASSLGGTTGELFF	TGTGCCAGCAGCTTAGGCGGGACCACCGGGGAGCTGTTTTTT
.	.	TRBV28	TRBJ1-4	CASTSHNEKLFF	TGTGCCAGCACCAGTCATAATGAAAAACTGTTTTTT
.	.	TRBV19	TRBJ2-2	CASSIVSLGGLFF	TGTGCCAGTAGTATCGTAAGCCTTGGCGGGCTGTTTTTT
.	TRBD1	TRBV9	TRBJ1-1	CASSVGQGFGTEAFF	TGTGCCAGCAGCGTAGGACAGGGGTTCGGCACTGAAGCTTTCTTT
.	.	TRBV5-1	TRBJ2-1	CASSLNRVNEQFF	TGCGCCAGCAGCTTAAACAGGGTCAATGAGCAGTTCTTC
.	TRBD2	TRBV29-1	TRBJ2-1	CSVSLAGVRDYNEQFF	TGCAGCGTTAGTCTAGCGGGAGTGAGGGATTACAATGAGCAGTTCTTC
.	TRBD2	TRBV7-3	TRBJ2-1	CASSLRAGAGDNEQFF	TGTGCCAGCAGCTTACGAGCGGGAGCAGGGGACAATGAGCAGTTCTTC
.	.	TRBV7-8	TRBJ1-5	CASSFQTEQPQHF	TGTGCCAGCAGCTTTCAGACAGAACAGCCCCAGCATTTT